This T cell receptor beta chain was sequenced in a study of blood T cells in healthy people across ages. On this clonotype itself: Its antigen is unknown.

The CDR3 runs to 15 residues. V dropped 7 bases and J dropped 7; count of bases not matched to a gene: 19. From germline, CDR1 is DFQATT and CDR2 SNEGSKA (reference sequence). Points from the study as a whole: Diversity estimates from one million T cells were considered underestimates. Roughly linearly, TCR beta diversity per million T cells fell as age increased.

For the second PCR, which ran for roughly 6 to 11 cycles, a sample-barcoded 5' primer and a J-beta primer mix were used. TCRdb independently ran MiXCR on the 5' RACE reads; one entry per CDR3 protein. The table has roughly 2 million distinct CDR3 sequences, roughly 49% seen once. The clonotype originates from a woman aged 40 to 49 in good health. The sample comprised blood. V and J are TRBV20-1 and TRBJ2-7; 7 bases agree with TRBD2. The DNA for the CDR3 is TGCAGTGACTCTTTGACCGGGACTATACACAATGAGCAGTACTTC. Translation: CSDSLTGTIHNEQYF.